Following are 5 T cell receptor beta chains from one sample sequenced in a study of CXCR3-negative and CXCR3-positive naive CD8 T cells. cDNA libraries for TRB were generated by 5' RACE incorporating UMI labels. After re-calling the 5' RACE reads, TCRdb lists one entry per CDR3 protein, DNA absent. Its table records over 70,000 distinct CDR3 sequences. Specimen: naive CXCR3- CD8+ T cells from blood. Subset noted: CD45RO-CCR7+CD27+CD95- naive CD8+ T cells lacking CXCR3 (TNR3-). Receptor source: a human donor in good health. Some clones in this sample may be carry-over from other donors' samples.

V and J are TRBV7-2 and TRBJ2-5; with no DNA, the TCRdb D assignment of TRBD1 cannot be verified. This CDR3 is 16 amino acids long. The germline V gene has CDR1 SGHTA and CDR2 FQGNSA. CDR3 sequence: CASSFTRQGAWETQYF.

This chain uses TRBV20-1 with TRBJ1-1; the D call from TCRdb, TRBD1, cannot be confirmed without DNA. Germline V CDR1 and CDR2: DFQATT, SNEGSKA (reference sequence). CDR3 length: 13 amino acids. This CDR3 is CSAGDRDYTEAFF.

The CDR3: CASNWASGGYEQYF. The chain employs TRBV5-5 and TRBJ2-7; TCRdb reports TRBD2, a call that lacks DNA to check it against. Germline CDR1 SGHKS, CDR2 YYEKEE (reference sequence). This CDR3 comprises 14 residues.

The CDR3 loop reads CASSLNPARADTQYF. The chain recombines TRBV7-6 with TRBJ2-3. CDR1 is SGHVS and CDR2 is FNYEAQ in the germline V gene. CDR3 length equals 15 residues.

The chain joins TRBV4-1 to TRBJ2-7; the TRBD2 assignment by TCRdb is unverifiable without DNA. Germline V CDR1 and CDR2: MGHRA, YSYEKL. The CDR3 consists of 17 residues. CDR3 loop: CASSQVLAGGFWDEQYF.